A selection of T cell receptor beta chains follows, all from one sample in a study of tissue T cells after allogeneic stem cell transplantation. Profiled with immunoSEQ multiplex PCR; TCRdb holds only in-frame clones, not every one. The table has some 45,000 clones, roughly 89% seen once; the top ten hold under 4%. The starting material was blood, obtained before transplantation. Receptor source: a woman aged 40 to 75 who later had graft-versus-host disease after an allogeneic stem cell transplant. Both conserved end residues are part of each CDR3. A D gene is named only where the DNA matches it firmly. Rows give clone size only sometimes, using once, few, many, or a class for an expanded clone.

J | size | D | V | CDR3 | DNA
TRBJ1-2 | NA | TRBD1 | TRBV10-3 | CAIRGSLDRGDGYTF | TGTGCCATCAGGGGGAGCTTGGACAGGGGGGATGGCTACACCTTC
TRBJ1-1 | once | NA | TRBV7-9 | CASVPSRGDPSAFF | TGTGCCAGCGTACCATCCAGGGGAGACCCTAGCGCTTTCTTT
TRBJ2-2 | NA | NA | TRBV27 | CASSFGLARTGELFF | TGTGCCAGCAGTTTCGGACTGGCGAGGACCGGGGAGCTGTTTTTT
TRBJ1-2 | NA | NA | TRBV7-9 | CASSLGGTYGYTF | TGTGCCAGCAGCTTAGGGGGAACCTATGGCTACACCTTC
TRBJ1-5 | once | NA | TRBV2 | CASKERLVDQPQHF | TGTGCCAGCAAAGAACGCTTGGTCGATCAGCCCCAGCATTTT
TRBJ2-3 | once | TRBD2 | TRBV7-2 | CASSLVPGLATDTQYF | TGTGCCAGCAGCTTAGTCCCGGGACTAGCGACAGATACGCAGTATTTT
TRBJ2-4 | NA | NA | TRBV2 | CASREGNIQYF | TGTGCCAGCAGGGAGGGAAACATTCAGTACTTC
TRBJ1-1 | NA | NA | TRBV27 | CASRRGFRTEAFF | TGTGCCAGCAGACGGGGCTTTAGGACTGAAGCTTTCTTT
TRBJ2-5 | NA | NA | TRBV18 | CASSPPGGEGETQYF | TGTGCCAGCTCACCCCCAGGGGGGGAAGGAGAGACCCAGTACTTC
TRBJ1-2 | NA | TRBD1 | TRBV19 | CASTETGTGPYGYTF | TGTGCCAGTACCGAGACCGGGACAGGGCCCTATGGCTACACCTTC
TRBJ1-1 | NA | NA | TRBV6-6 | CASSYGGNTEAFF | TGTGCCAGCAGTTACGGAGGGAACACTGAAGCTTTCTTT
TRBJ1-2 | NA | NA | TRBV28 | CASSTAQEYYGYTF | TGTGCCAGCAGTACCGCCCAGGAGTACTATGGCTACACCTTC
TRBJ1-2 | NA | NA | TRBV25-1 | CASSDDYGYTF | TGTGCCAGCAGTGACGACTATGGCTACACCTTC
TRBJ1-2 | NA | NA | TRBV2 | CAEGGLSGYTF | TGTGCCGAGGGGGGGTTGAGTGGCTACACCTTC
TRBJ2-1 | NA | TRBD2 | TRBV28 | CASTRTSAEQFF | TGTGCCAGCACCAGGACTAGCGCTGAGCAGTTCTTC
TRBJ2-1 | NA | NA | TRBV5-6 | CASSRLGGWNEQFF | TGTGCCAGCAGCCGGTTAGGTGGCTGGAATGAGCAGTTCTTC
TRBJ2-1 | NA | NA | TRBV28 | CASSSRGRGSVDFF | TGTGCCAGCAGCTCTCGGGGTCGGGGGAGTGTAGATTTCTTC
TRBJ1-1 | NA | NA | TRBV5-1 | CASTLGGLNTEAFF | TGCGCCAGCACCCTTGGGGGGCTGAACACTGAAGCTTTCTTT
TRBJ1-5 | NA | TRBD1 | TRBV11-2 | CASSWDRGQPQHF | TGTGCCAGCAGTTGGGACAGGGGGCAGCCCCAGCATTTT
TRBJ1-1 | NA | TRBD1 | TRBV5-1 | CASSDWDRVNTEAFF | TGCGCCAGCAGCGACTGGGACAGAGTCAACACTGAAGCTTTCTTT
TRBJ1-5 | NA | NA | TRBV6-4 | CASSDRRGNSSNQPQHF | TGTGCCAGCAGTGACCGTCGAGGAAATTCGAGCAATCAGCCCCAGCATTTT
TRBJ2-7 | NA | TRBD2 | TRBV24-1 | CATSDSTSGSYEQYF | TGTGCCACCAGTGATTCCACTAGCGGCTCCTACGAGCAGTACTTC
TRBJ2-7 | NA | NA | TRBV3-1/TRBV3-2 | CASSQSPGLLPDEQYF | TGTGCCAGCAGCCAATCACCGGGACTCCTACCCGACGAGCAGTACTTC
TRBJ1-3 | NA | NA | TRBV7-9 | CASSLGARNTIYF | TGTGCCAGCAGCTTAGGCGCCCGAAACACCATATATTTT
TRBJ1-1 | NA | NA | TRBV13 | CASSPGSQGSTEAFF | TGTGCCAGCAGCCCCGGCTCCCAGGGATCCACTGAAGCTTTCTTT
TRBJ1-2 | NA | NA | TRBV28 | CASSLSRRGDGYTF | TGTGCCAGCAGTTTGTCCAGGAGGGGTGATGGCTACACCTTC
TRBJ2-1 | NA | TRBD2 | TRBV4-1 | CASSQVAGKGNEQFF | TGCGCCAGCAGCCAGGTAGCGGGAAAGGGCAATGAGCAGTTCTTC
TRBJ1-2 | NA | NA | TRBV2 | CASSEAQTGSYGYTF | TGTGCCAGCAGTGAAGCACAGACAGGCTCCTATGGCTACACCTTC
TRBJ2-3 | NA | TRBD2 | TRBV5-8 | CASSQGTSGRDTQYF | TGTGCCAGCAGCCAGGGAACTAGCGGGAGGGATACGCAGTATTTT
TRBJ2-7 | NA | NA | TRBV11-2 | CASSQDYLPSYEQYF | TGTGCCAGCAGTCAGGACTACCTCCCCTCCTACGAGCAGTACTTC
TRBJ2-7 | NA | TRBD2 | TRBV19 | CASAGDTSGYEQYF | TGTGCCAGTGCAGGGGACACTAGCGGGTACGAGCAGTACTTC
TRBJ2-1 | NA | NA | TRBV7-3 | CASSQTAYNEQFF | TGTGCCAGCAGCCAGACGGCCTACAATGAGCAGTTCTTC
TRBJ1-5 | NA | NA | TRBV28 | CASSDPGTSNQPQHF | TGTGCCAGCAGTGACCCAGGGACTAGCAATCAGCCCCAGCATTTT
TRBJ2-7 | NA | TRBD2 | TRBV20-1 | CSASWTSGRPYEQYF | TGCAGTGCTAGTTGGACTAGCGGGAGACCTTACGAGCAGTACTTC
TRBJ1-4 | NA | TRBD1 | TRBV6-6 | CASSSTGVGEKLFF | TGTGCCAGCAGTTCCACAGGGGTTGGCGAAAAACTGTTTTTT
TRBJ2-6 | NA | TRBD1 | TRBV14 | CASSRGPGANVLTF | TGTGCCAGCAGCAGGGGGCCTGGGGCCAACGTCCTGACTTTC
TRBJ1-2 | NA | NA | TRBV4-3 | CASSPSPGNYGYTF | TGCGCCAGCAGCCCCTCTCCGGGGAACTATGGCTACACCTTC
TRBJ2-1 | NA | NA | TRBV5-4 | CASSIPGRRGEQFF | TGTGCCAGCAGCATCCCGGGCCGACGAGGGGAGCAGTTCTTC
TRBJ2-3 | NA | NA | TRBV6-5 | CASLVGATDTQYF | TGTGCCAGTCTCGTCGGTGCCACAGATACGCAGTATTTT
TRBJ1-1 | NA | NA | TRBV4-1 | CASSQDALMNTEAFF | TGCGCCAGCAGCCAAGACGCTCTAATGAACACTGAAGCTTTCTTT
TRBJ1-4 | NA | NA | TRBV18 | CASSPGHATNEKLFF | TGTGCCAGCTCACCGGGGCATGCAACTAATGAAAAACTGTTTTTT
TRBJ2-2 | once | TRBD2 | TRBV5-1 | CASMYGGGPNTGELFF | TGCGCCAGCATGTACGGGGGAGGGCCGAACACCGGGGAGCTGTTTTTT
TRBJ2-4 | NA | TRBD1 | TRBV28 | CASSSQGVAKNIQYF | TGTGCCAGCAGTTCCCAGGGGGTAGCCAAAAACATTCAGTACTTC
TRBJ1-2 | NA | NA | TRBV5-1 | CASSFSRDYGYTF | TGCGCCAGCAGCTTTTCCCGGGACTATGGCTACACCTTC
TRBJ1-2 | NA | NA | TRBV6-5 | CASKIDSNYGYTF | TGTGCCAGCAAAATCGATTCTAACTATGGCTACACCTTC
TRBJ1-1 | NA | NA | TRBV15 | CATSRGQLNTEAFF | TGTGCCACCAGCAGAGGACAGCTGAACACTGAAGCTTTCTTT
TRBJ2-1 | NA | NA | TRBV2 | CASTWGGLGGEQFF | TGTGCCAGCACGTGGGGAGGCCTCGGAGGAGAGCAGTTCTTC
TRBJ1-2 | NA | NA | TRBV4-3 | CASSQLDAKVGYTF | TGCGCCAGCAGCCAATTGGACGCCAAGGTCGGGTACACCTTC
TRBJ2-7 | NA | TRBD1 | TRBV7-3 | CASSSGTGNEQYF | TGTGCCAGCAGCTCCGGGACAGGCAACGAGCAGTACTTC
TRBJ1-1 | once | NA | TRBV6-2/TRBV6-3 | CASSYGQNTEAFF | TGTGCCAGCAGTTACGGTCAGAACACTGAAGCTTTCTTT
TRBJ1-6 | NA | NA | TRBV5-1 | CASSRAYGNPASPLHF | TGCGCCAGCAGCCGTGCGTACGGGAATCCTGCTTCACCCCTCCACTTT
TRBJ2-5 | NA | TRBD2 | TRBV18 | CASSPPGLAGGPQTQYF | TGTGCCAGCTCACCACCGGGACTAGCGGGAGGGCCGCAGACCCAGTACTTC
TRBJ2-7 | NA | NA | TRBV28 | CASKGGGGYEQYF | TGTGCCAGCAAGGGCGGAGGGGGATACGAGCAGTACTTC
TRBJ1-3 | NA | NA | TRBV6-4 | CASSVRFRVGNTIYF | TGTGCCAGCAGTGTCCGATTCAGGGTTGGAAACACCATATATTTT
TRBJ2-5 | NA | TRBD2 | TRBV5-1 | CASSLPSGVTQETQYF | TGCGCCAGCAGCTTGCCCAGCGGGGTTACCCAAGAGACCCAGTACTTC
TRBJ2-1 | few | TRBD2 | TRBV6-2/TRBV6-3 | CASSASGGSYNEQFF | TGTGCCAGCAGTGCGAGCGGGGGCTCCTACAATGAGCAGTTCTTC
TRBJ2-3 | NA | TRBD2 | TRBV15 | CATSRDGRSAQYF | TGTGCCACCAGCAGAGACGGGAGGAGCGCGCAGTATTTT
TRBJ2-1 | NA | NA | TRBV27 | CASSSQLASREFF | TGTGCCAGCAGTTCCCAGCTGGCCTCGAGAGAGTTCTTC
TRBJ2-1 | NA | NA | TRBV11-2 | CASSFNPNEQFF | TGTGCCAGCAGCTTCAACCCAAATGAGCAGTTCTTC